This is a list of T cell receptor beta chains from one sample in a study of T cell changes during pregnancy in multiple sclerosis. The assay was immunoSEQ multiplex PCR, and TCRdb's table has in-frame clones only and misses some. The sample has 60,000 to 85,000 clones; about 91% are singletons. The sequencing used peripheral blood, collected in the second trimester of pregnancy. The receptors were gathered from a female donor in good health, enrolled as a control in a pregnancy study. Each CDR3 is given with its conserved first and last residue. The D gene is left open where the match is weak. The size of a clone is reported for some rows only, either as once, few or many, or as a class for expanded clones.

d_call,v_call,j_call,clone_size,cdr3_aa,cdr3_nt
TRBD2,TRBV28,TRBJ2-3,-,CASSLRDSGGPRDTQYF,TGTGCCAGCAGTTTACGAGATAGCGGGGGGCCTAGAGATACGCAGTATTTT
TRBD1,TRBV23-1,TRBJ2-1,-,CASSDRGVNEQFF,TGCGCCAGCAGCGACAGGGGGGTCAATGAGCAGTTCTTC
-,TRBV28,TRBJ1-1,-,CASSLGGRGTFF,TGTGCCAGCAGTTTAGGAGGGCGCGGTACTTTCTTT
-,TRBV18,TRBJ2-3,-,CASSPGGTDTQYF,TGTGCCAGCTCACCAGGAGGCACAGATACGCAGTATTTT
TRBD2,TRBV7-9,TRBJ2-7,-,CASSPSGSYEQYF,TGTGCCAGCAGCCCTAGCGGGAGCTACGAGCAGTACTTC
TRBD1,TRBV7-9,TRBJ1-4,-,CASSLDGTGDDEKLFF,TGTGCCAGCAGCTTAGATGGGACAGGGGATGATGAAAAACTGTTTTTT
TRBD1,TRBV28,TRBJ1-2,-,CASSSGYGQGRGYTF,TGTGCCAGCAGTTCGGGCTACGGACAGGGGAGGGGCTACACCTTC
TRBD1,TRBV9,TRBJ1-1,-,CASGQGLVNTEAFF,TGTGCCAGCGGACAGGGTCTCGTAAACACTGAAGCTTTCTTT
TRBD2,TRBV2,TRBJ2-7,once,CATIYSREGEQYF,TGTGCCACCATCTATTCAAGGGAGGGGGAGCAGTACTTC
TRBD2,TRBV15,TRBJ2-1,-,CATSRGLAGAYEQFF,TGTGCCACCAGCAGAGGACTAGCGGGAGCTTACGAGCAGTTCTTC
-,TRBV19,TRBJ2-3,-,CASSIDGGGAHMGDTQYF,TGTGCCAGTAGTATAGATGGAGGGGGGGCACATATGGGAGATACGCAGTATTTT
TRBD2,TRBV29-1,TRBJ2-3,-,CGISGLAGRTDTQYF,TGCGGGATATCGGGACTAGCGGGTCGTACAGATACGCAGTATTTT
-,TRBV7-9,TRBJ2-7,-,CASSLASSGTSGDYEQYF,TGTGCCAGCAGCTTAGCTTCCTCCGGGACTTCGGGGGACTACGAGCAGTACTTC
TRBD1,TRBV5-6,TRBJ1-2,-,CASRSTGKERGYTF,TGTGCCAGCCGCTCGACAGGGAAGGAGAGAGGCTACACCTTC
TRBD1,TRBV10-3,TRBJ2-5,-,CAISSGTGKETQYF,TGTGCCATCAGTTCCGGGACAGGAAAAGAGACCCAGTACTTC
-,TRBV12-5,TRBJ2-1,-,CASKGGRSYNEQFF,TGTGCTAGCAAAGGTGGCAGGTCCTACAATGAGCAGTTCTTC
-,TRBV7-8,TRBJ1-4,few,CASSPPDGELFF,TGTGCCAGCAGCCCGCCCGACGGGGAACTGTTTTTT
TRBD1,TRBV19,TRBJ2-7,-,CASSGSGTGSHEQYF,TGTGCCAGTAGTGGCTCCGGGACAGGGAGCCACGAGCAGTACTTC
-,TRBV6-4,TRBJ2-1,-,CASSVRFF,TGTGCCAGCAGTGTGCGGTTCTTC
-,TRBV11-2,TRBJ1-3,-,CASSPLTGRGNTIYF,TGTGCCAGCAGCCCCCTCACAGGGAGAGGAAACACCATATATTTT
-,TRBV28,TRBJ1-5,-,CASIYGDRSNQPQHF,TGTGCCAGCATTTATGGAGACCGAAGCAATCAGCCCCAGCATTTT
TRBD1,TRBV27,TRBJ1-2,-,CASSFGPQGQGAHGYTF,TGTGCCAGCAGTTTTGGCCCTCAGGGACAGGGGGCCCATGGCTACACCTTC
TRBD1,TRBV7-9,TRBJ1-2,few,CASSDRADGYTF,TGTGCCAGCAGCGACAGGGCCGATGGCTACACCTTC
TRBD2,TRBV11-2,TRBJ2-7,-,CASSLGPAGGPYEQYF,TGTGCCAGCAGCTTAGGGCCAGCGGGAGGGCCTTACGAGCAGTACTTC
TRBD2,TRBV7-9,TRBJ2-4,-,CASSLSGSGDIQYF,TGTGCCAGCAGCCTTAGCGGGAGCGGGGACATTCAGTACTTC
TRBD1,TRBV7-3,TRBJ2-3,-,CASSSTGSKTDTQYF,TGTGCCAGCAGTTCGACAGGGTCCAAGACAGATACGCAGTATTTT
-,TRBV7-3,TRBJ2-1,-,CASSLGGGGHNEQFF,TGTGCCAGCAGCTTAGGGGGCGGGGGACACAATGAGCAGTTCTTC
-,TRBV18,TRBJ2-1,-,CASSPRNYNEQFF,TGTGCCAGCTCACCCAGGAACTACAATGAGCAGTTCTTC
TRBD1,TRBV28,TRBJ2-5,-,CASSGQGPQETQYF,TGTGCCAGCAGCGGACAGGGCCCCCAAGAGACCCAGTACTTC